This T cell receptor (beta chain) was found in a study of OX40 agonist ivuxolimab in advanced cancers. With respect to the entire study: Ivuxolimab was a fully human IgG2 agonistic monoclonal antibody targeting the costimulatory receptor OX40 (CD134). Among the roughly 52 dose-escalation patients, 19 had hepatocellular carcinoma, around 15 melanoma, 9 renal cell carcinoma and 9 head and neck cancer. The purpose of peripheral TCRbeta sequencing was to test whether ivuxolimab changed TCR sequence diversity and led to clonal T-cell expansion. The paper covers the monotherapy dose-escalation part of the phase I ivuxolimab trial, which included N = 52 patients. In the dose-escalation cohort, around four fifths of patients were male, and the mean age was 60 years with a range of about 20 to 79. Intravenous ivuxolimab was administered to patients every 2 weeks at six dose levels: 0.01, 0.1, 0.3, 1.5, 3 and 10 mg/kg. Three dose-escalation patients achieved partial responses, one with hepatocellular carcinoma and two with cutaneous melanoma. Prior anti-PD-1, anti-PD-L1 or anti-CTLA-4 therapy was permitted, and 40% to 50% of dose-escalation patients had received checkpoint inhibitors. Findings and caveats that apply to the study as a whole: After ivuxolimab, expanded clones were on average more numerous among CD8+ T cells than among CD4+ T cells. The antigen specificity of the peripheral T cells that underwent clonal expansion was not determined. Partial responders in the 0.1-3.0 mg/kg groups had among the lowest normalized peripheral clonal expansion, especially among CD8+ T cells. At doses of 0.1 to 3.0 mg/kg, clonal expansion of both CD4+ and CD8+ blood T cells was observed from baseline to week 6. Low levels of normalized T-cell clonal expansion were also seen in some patients who did not respond.

Comments on this clone: Its cognate antigen has yet to be identified. Nothing much larger sits one base from this clone, and base qualities are not available.

To sequence the TCRbeta CDR3 region, genomic DNA was isolated from the sorted cells. TCRbeta CDR3 regions were sequenced using the immunoSEQ Assay. TCRdb holds this immuneACCESS table with in-frame rearrangements only. Some clones are missing; in checked studies, unresolved V genes explain under half, and the rest has no known cause. This sample comprises about 51,000 clones, roughly four fifths of them detected only once. The ten largest clonotypes hold roughly 3% of the sample. Patients with autoimmune disease history or receiving systemic immunosuppression were excluded from the trial. In every dose cohort, peripheral blood was drawn for TCR sequencing at baseline, cycle 4 day 1, and cycle 7 day 1. Samples were obtained from an open-label, multicenter, first-in-human phase I dose-escalation trial of ivuxolimab. Adults with locally advanced or metastatic head and neck squamous cell, hepatocellular, melanoma or renal cell carcinoma were enrolled in the trial. Before TCR sequencing, CD4+ T cells and CD8+ T cells from peripheral blood were sorted into separate populations.

At the junction V is shortened by 0 bases and J by 0 bases, with 9 bases in between. The CDR3, from cysteine to phenylalanine, totals 17 residues. The DNA shown is the 51-base CDR3, in frame from base 1. As encoded in the germline V gene, CDR1 is LGHNA while CDR2 is YNFKEQ. This material consisted of CD4+ or CD8+ T cells sorted from blood, taken in a trial of the OX40 agonist ivuxolimab. The sequence was collected from an adult with an advanced solid tumor such as melanoma, head and neck, liver or kidney cancer. The rearranged chain carries TRBV4-2 and TRBJ1-6; the D gene identity is not certain. The nucleotides are TGTGCCAGCAGCCAAGAGGCGAGGAGCTCCTATAATTCACCCCTCCACTTT. Its coded protein is CASSQEARSSYNSPLHF.